The source of this T cell receptor beta chain is a study of CD8+ T cells in alopecia areata. As to treatment: oral pan-JAK inhibitor, 5-10 mg twice daily. This clone was counted only a few times. In each case, RNA was isolated and then reverse transcribed into cDNA as the sequencing template. Method: immunoSEQ multiplex PCR; TCRdb's copy keeps in-frame clones and lacks some. The sample lists about 180,000 clones, roughly 60% occurring once. The sequence came from a human donor with alopecia areata. Source: CD4+ T cells sorted from blood, taken between weeks 55 and 65, from a patient treated with tofacitinib.

The CDR3 here is CSAPVGGADTQYF. The CDR3 region has the DNA TGCAGCGCCCCTGTTGGGGGGGCAGATACGCAGTATTTT. The chain employs TRBV29-1 and TRBJ2-3; 7 nucleotides line up with TRBD2. Looked up from germline, CDR1 is SQVTM and CDR2 is ANQGSEA. CDR3 size: 13 residues. Unmatched junction bases numbered 8, after V lost 7 bases and J lost 4 bases.